Listed below are T cell receptor beta chains from one sample, sequenced in a study of cytomegalovirus exposure and HLA in healthy donors. Assay: immunoSEQ multiplex PCR; the TCRdb copy retains only in-frame clones and omits some. The data show about 89,000 clones, roughly three quarters seen once. Sequencing input: PBMCs. Source of these receptors: a young man in good health and CMV-seronegative. CDR3s include the opening cysteine and the closing phenylalanine or tryptophan. D genes are given only for firm matches. Expanded clones are given a class, and other clones once, few, many or no size at all.

size	D	V	J	DNA	CDR3
few	TRBD2	TRBV7-2	TRBJ2-3	TGTGCCAGCAGCCCCTCTAGCGGGGGGGCCGTTACGCAGTATTTT	CASSPSSGGAVTQYF
.	.	TRBV28	TRBJ2-7	TGTGCCAGCAGTTTAAGTGGGGGGAGGTTTGTCCCTTCCTACGAGCAGTACTTC	CASSLSGGRFVPSYEQYF
.	.	TRBV6-1	TRBJ1-6	TGTGCCAGCAGTGAGCAGGGAAGCGGGAGATCACCCCTCCACTTT	CASSEQGSGRSPLHF
.	TRBD2	TRBV15	TRBJ2-5	TGTGCCACCAGCGGGGGACTAGCGGGGGGAGAGACCCAGTACTTC	CATSGGLAGGETQYF
.	.	TRBV7-6	TRBJ2-1	TGTGCCAGCAGCTTAGAGGCTGAAGTGGCTAGCAGGTACAATGAGCAGTTCTTC	CASSLEAEVASRYNEQFF
.	.	TRBV6-5	TRBJ1-2	TGTGCCAGCGGAGGGGTTTACTATGGCTACACCTTC	CASGGVYYGYTF
.	.	TRBV6-1	TRBJ2-3	TGTGCCAGCAGTGAAGACCTCCTAGCAGATACGCAGTATTTT	CASSEDLLADTQYF
.	.	TRBV4-3	TRBJ2-7	TGCGCCAGCAGCCAAGGGTCGGGGGACGAGCAGTACTTC	CASSQGSGDEQYF
.	.	TRBV11-3	TRBJ2-3	TGTGCCAGCAGCCAAAACGACGGAGCAGATACGCAGTATTTT	CASSQNDGADTQYF
.	.	TRBV2	TRBJ1-4	TGTGCCAGCAGACCAGTAACTAATGAAAAACTGTTTTTT	CASRPVTNEKLFF
few	TRBD1	TRBV19	TRBJ1-1	TGTGCCAGTAGTATACAGGGGGACACTGAAGCTTTCTTT	CASSIQGDTEAFF
.	.	TRBV28	TRBJ1-4	TGTGCCAGCAGCCGGAACCTCGACAGGCTGTCTAATGAAAAACTGTTTTTT	CASSRNLDRLSNEKLFF
.	.	TRBV9	TRBJ2-5	TGTGCCAGCAGCGTAGTTGACTTTCAAGAGACCCAGTACTTC	CASSVVDFQETQYF
few	.	TRBV25-1	TRBJ1-3	TGTGCCAGCAGTGACCGCGGGACGGCCTCTGGAAACACCATATATTTT	CASSDRGTASGNTIYF
.	TRBD2	TRBV4-2	TRBJ2-1	TGTGCCAGCAGCCAATATGGAGTTCTAGCGGGGGCCCTCAATGAGCAGTTCTTC	CASSQYGVLAGALNEQFF
once	.	TRBV7-8	TRBJ1-1	TGTGCCAGCAGCTTAGGTCAGGGGAACACTGAAGCTTTCTTT	CASSLGQGNTEAFF
.	TRBD1	TRBV6-5	TRBJ2-3	TGTGCCAGCAGTTATTTCGGACAGGAGACAGATACGCAGTATTTT	CASSYFGQETDTQYF
.	.	TRBV15	TRBJ1-5	TGTGCCACCAGCAGAGTGGACAGTTCAGGGCCCCAGCATTTT	CATSRVDSSGPQHF
.	TRBD1	TRBV27	TRBJ1-1	TGTGCCAGCAACGACAGGGCTCCCACTGAAGCTTTCTTT	CASNDRAPTEAFF
once	.	TRBV27	TRBJ1-1	TGTGCCAGCAGTTTAGAATACAGTATGAACACTGAAGCTTTCTTT	CASSLEYSMNTEAFF
few	.	TRBV29-1	TRBJ1-1	TGCAGCGCACCGGGACAGAACACTGAAGCTTTCTTT	CSAPGQNTEAFF
.	.	TRBV28	TRBJ1-5	TGTGCCAGCAGCCCACAGGGAGGGGGCAATCAGCCCCAGCATTTT	CASSPQGGGNQPQHF
few	TRBD2	TRBV5-4	TRBJ2-1	TGTGCCAGCAGCCCCCGACTAGCGGACTACAATGAGCAGTTCTTC	CASSPRLADYNEQFF
.	.	TRBV2	TRBJ1-2	TGTGCCAGCAGTGAAATCCAGGTGGGCTATGGCTACACCTTC	CASSEIQVGYGYTF
few	TRBD1	TRBV6-1	TRBJ1-5	TGTGCCAGCAGTGACCCGACAGGGGGCAATCAGCCCCAGCATTTT	CASSDPTGGNQPQHF
.	.	TRBV12-1	TRBJ2-3	TGTGCCCGATCGGCCCCGGGACTAGCGGGAGGGTCCACAGATACGCAGTATTTT	CARSAPGLAGGSTDTQYF
.	TRBD2	TRBV7-2	TRBJ2-7	TGTGCCAGCAGTTTCACTAGCGGGGGGGCCTCCTACGAGCAGTACTTC	CASSFTSGGASYEQYF
.	.	TRBV19	TRBJ1-1	TGTGCAACGACGGGGGGGTACACTGAAGCTTTCTTT	CATTGGYTEAFF
.	.	TRBV4-1	TRBJ2-7	TGCGCCAGCAGCCGAGAAACTAGCTATCCCTACGAGCAGTACTTC	CASSRETSYPYEQYF
.	TRBD2	TRBV18	TRBJ2-2	TGTGCCAGCTCACCAGCCTCGGGGGGGAACACCGGGGAGCTGTTTTTT	CASSPASGGNTGELFF
few	.	TRBV7-9	TRBJ2-1	TGTGCCACCGCCGTAGTGGGAGGCGTCAATGAGCAGTTCTTC	CATAVVGGVNEQFF
.	.	TRBV9	TRBJ1-2	TGTGCCAGCAGCGGTGACAGCTATGGCTACACCTTC	CASSGDSYGYTF
few	TRBD2	TRBV6-4	TRBJ2-3	TGTGCCAGCAGTGGCGAACGGGAGGCCACAGATACGCAGTATTTT	CASSGEREATDTQYF
.	TRBD2	TRBV6-5	TRBJ2-5	TGTGCCAGCAGTTACTCGGGGCGGGGGGGCAGCGAGACCCAGTACTTC	CASSYSGRGGSETQYF
few	.	TRBV7-9	TRBJ2-1	TGTTCCAGCAGCTTAGTCAGCGGAACTACCTTCAATGAGCAGTTCTTC	CSSSLVSGTTFNEQFF
.	.	TRBV6-1	TRBJ2-2	TGTGCCAGCAGTGAAGTGGGGGGGGCACCGAACACCGGGGAGCTGTTTTTT	CASSEVGGAPNTGELFF
.	TRBD2	TRBV4-2	TRBJ2-2	TGTGCCAGCAGCCAAGATTTAGCGGGGCGGACCGGGGAGCTGTTTTTT	CASSQDLAGRTGELFF
once	.	TRBV7-2	TRBJ2-6	TGTGCCAGCAGCTTAAGCGGGACACCCTACTCTGGGGCCAACGTCCTGACTTTC	CASSLSGTPYSGANVLTF
.	TRBD1	TRBV28	TRBJ2-7	TGTGCCAGCCAGGGGGCACGTTCCTACGAGCAGTACTTC	CASQGARSYEQYF
.	TRBD1	TRBV19	TRBJ1-5	TGTGCCAGTAGTGACCCGCGGACAGGGATCAATCAGCCCCAGCATTTT	CASSDPRTGINQPQHF
.	.	TRBV27	TRBJ2-1	TGTGCCAGCAGTTTATCCGGTTTTGGTCCGGGGTTCTTC	CASSLSGFGPGFF
few	.	TRBV6-5	TRBJ2-7	TGTGCCAGCAGTTACGCAGGGCGGGGCTCCTACGAGCAGTACTTC	CASSYAGRGSYEQYF
once	.	TRBV2	TRBJ1-1	TGTGCCAGCAGGCCCGGGACATTAAACACTGAAGCTTTCTTT	CASRPGTLNTEAFF
.	.	TRBV2	TRBJ1-1	TGTGCCAGCAGTGTGCGACACCAGAACACTGAAGCTTTCTTT	CASSVRHQNTEAFF
once	.	TRBV7-9	TRBJ2-1	TGTTCCAGCAGCTTAGTTGCGTTGAGCTCCTACAATGAGCAGTTCTTC	CSSSLVALSSYNEQFF
.	.	TRBV7-9	TRBJ2-7	TGTGCCAGCAGCCCCACCCAGGGAGGACATCTATACGAGCAGTACTTC	CASSPTQGGHLYEQYF
.	TRBD2	TRBV10-2	TRBJ2-3	TGCGCCAGCAGTGAGCCCCCCCGGAGCGGGGGGGCGTCAGATACGCAGTATTTT	CASSEPPRSGGASDTQYF
once	.	TRBV13	TRBJ1-5	TGTGCCAGCAGCTTAGGCCCAATTCTCGGGGCCCAGCATTTT	CASSLGPILGAQHF
few	TRBD1	TRBV19	TRBJ2-2	TGTGCCAGTAGTATAGGGACAGGGTTGTTCGGGGAGCTGTTTTTT	CASSIGTGLFGELFF
.	TRBD2	TRBV27	TRBJ2-7	TGTGCCAGCAGTTTATTCCCCATTAGCGGGAGGGCCCGCGAGCAGTACTTC	CASSLFPISGRAREQYF
.	TRBD2	TRBV18	TRBJ2-2	TGTGCCAGCTCACCCTCGGGACTAGCGGGGGGGCCCGTCGGGGAGCTGTTTTTT	CASSPSGLAGGPVGELFF
once	.	TRBV19	TRBJ2-3	TGTGCCAGCCGGGACTTGAGCACAGATACGCAGTATTTT	CASRDLSTDTQYF